This TCR beta chain was sequenced for a study of breast tumors, draining lymph nodes, adjacent tissues. TCRdb fed the multiplex PCR reads into MiXCR, producing one record per CDR3 protein. The sample has approximately 100,000 distinct CDR3 sequences, around 20% seen once; the top ten hold roughly 1.2%. Axillary draining lymph nodes of breast cancer patients supplied the node samples. Germline CDR1 and CDR2: SGDLS and YYNGEE. The V and J ends lost 7 bases and 5 bases respectively, with 21 bases between them. There are 15 residues in the CDR3. V and J are TRBV9 and TRBJ1-1; perhaps TRBD1 as D (6 bases). The sample taken for sequencing was axillary lymph node tissue. The sequence came from a female donor with breast cancer. Some clones in this sample may be carry-over from other donors' samples. DNA of the CDR3: TGTGCCAGCGGCCCTCCTGTTGGGGGCTCGACTGAAGCTTTCTTT. This gives the protein CASGPPVGGSTEAFF. The complete variable domain, with remaining parts taken from reference TRBV9 and TRBJ1-1, reads DSGVTQTPKHLITATGQRVTLRCSPRSGDLSVYWYQQSLDQGLQFLIQYYNGEERAKGNILERFSAQQFPDLHSELNLSSLELGDSALYFCASGPPVGGSTEAFFGQGTRLTVV.